A single sample is the source of the 12 T cell receptor beta chains below, sequenced in a study of Graves' ophthalmopathy and Graves' hyperthyroidism. Amplification targeted the TCR beta CDR3 regions, with RNA transcripts as the source material. The workflow started with a first-round RT-PCR run with HTBI primers and then moved on to a second-round multiplex PCR. TCRdb re-analysed the multiplex PCR reads in MiXCR, keeping a single row per CDR3 protein. The sample has some 410,000 distinct CDR3 sequences; under 25% are singletons. Sequenced sample: peripheral blood. All receptors come from a woman under 30 with stable Graves' hyperthyroidism.

This clonotype has a count of ten or more. V and J are TRBV2 and TRBJ2-7; 8 positions match TRBD1. The V segment lost 7 bases and the J segment 5 bases; nucleotides outside the gene matches: 7. The CDR3 consists of 13 residues. The germline CDR1 and CDR2 sequences are SNHLY and FYNNEI. CDR3 sequence: CASTEDREDEQYF. In DNA form, the CDR3 reads TGTGCCAGCACTGAGGACAGGGAAGACGAGCAGTACTTC.

This clonotype was seen ten or more times. The CDR3 nucleotides are TGTGCCAGCAGCCGGACAGGGAGCACTGAAGCTTTCTTT. Its protein product is CASSRTGSTEAFF. V usage is TRBV7-2 and J usage is TRBJ1-1, with 8 positions matching TRBD1. Trimming at V came to 5 bases and at J to 4 bases, leaving 3 bases not matched to a gene. The CDR3 loop spans 13 amino acids. CDR1 SGHTA and CDR2 FQGNSA come from the germline V gene.

This clonotype was seen ten or more times. The rearrangement uses TRBV7-9 and TRBJ2-7, with 7 positions matching TRBD1. The CDR3 length is 14 residues. The trim removed 2 bases at V and 3 bases at J, leaving 4 bases unmatched. Germline CDR1 reads SEHNR; CDR2 reads FQNEAQ (reference sequence). This chain's CDR3 is CASSLRDRIYEQYF. DNA for the CDR3: TGTGCCAGCAGCTTAAGGGACAGAATCTACGAGCAGTACTTC.

This clonotype showed up many times. V is TRBV19 and J is TRBJ2-2, with 7 positions matching TRBD2. With V trimmed by 4 bases and J by 3 bases, 11 bases remained unmatched. The CDR3 totals 17 residues. From germline, CDR1 is LNHDA and CDR2 SQIVND (reference sequence). CDR3 DNA sequence: TGTGCCAGTAGTACCGACCCTCGTCTAGCGGACACCGGGGAGCTGTTTTTT. It specifies CASSTDPRLADTGELFF.

There are many counts of this clonotype. The chain uses TRBV20-1 and TRBJ1-3; a weak D match, TRBD1 (6 bases). Germline V gene sequence: CDR1 DFQATT, CDR2 SNEGSKA (reference sequence). Trimming removed 6 bases from V and 2 bases from J, with 14 bases in between. The CDR3 runs 14 residues. CDR3 residues: CSARQAAAGNTIYF. The CDR3 DNA sequence: TGCAGTGCGAGACAGGCTGCTGCTGGAAACACCATATATTTT.

This chain uses TRBV7-6 with TRBJ2-5; D gene uncertain. Germline CDR1 is SGHVS and CDR2 is FNYEAQ. The CDR3 runs to 13 residues. V was clipped by 4 bases and J by 2 bases, with 8 bases between them. The CDR3 DNA reads as TGTGCCAGCAGCTATGACTTGCAAGAGACCCAGTACTTC. Protein sequence: CASSYDLQETQYF.

This clonotype was picked up many times. The chain's CDR3 is CATLWAGANVLTF. CDR3 nucleotide sequence: TGTGCCACCCTTTGGGCCGGGGCCAACGTCCTGACTTTC. The V and J genes are TRBV6-1 and TRBJ2-6, with D unresolved. Germline V gene data show CDR1 as MNHNS and CDR2 as SASEGT. V shed 10 bases and J shed 4 bases, with 11 bases lying between them. The CDR3 is made up of 13 amino acids.

The chain combines TRBV28 with TRBJ1-1; 10 bases are shared with TRBD1. The CDR3 spans 19 residues. Per the germline V gene, CDR1 is MDHEN and CDR2 is SYDVKM. Trimming cost V 3 bases and J 4 bases; bases outside gene matches: 17. The CDR3 region is CASSFPPIRDRGWSTEAFF. For the CDR3, the DNA is TGTGCCAGCAGTTTTCCGCCAATTCGGGACAGGGGTTGGAGCACTGAAGCTTTCTTT.

This clonotype was picked up many times. This CDR3 is CASSFRTGADTGELFF. The CDR3 nucleotides are TGTGCCAGCAGCTTCAGGACAGGGGCCGACACCGGGGAGCTGTTTTTT. The rearrangement links TRBV11-2 to TRBJ2-2; TRBD1 aligns across 9 bases. V trimming: 3 bases; J trimming: 3 bases; junction bases outside the gene matches: 5. From germline, CDR1 is SGHAT and CDR2 FQNNGV. The CDR3 spans 16 residues.

The chain combines TRBV6-5 with TRBJ1-2, with 8 bases identical to TRBD1. The CDR3 loop spans 15 amino acids. Germline-derived CDR1 and CDR2 are MNHEY and SVGAGI. V lost 3 bases and J lost 3; bases outside the gene matches: 6. Here the CDR3 reads CASSYFGQGDYGYTF. The CDR3 nucleotides are TGTGCCAGCAGTTATTTTGGACAGGGCGACTATGGCTACACCTTC.

This clonotype occurred many times. The chain links TRBV6-2 or TRBV6-3 to TRBJ2-7; 10 nucleotides line up with TRBD1. Germline V CDR1 and CDR2: MNHEY, SVGEGT. This CDR3 is 14 amino acids long. J was trimmed by 0 bases and V by 7 bases; bases with no gene match: 3. The CDR3 protein is CASKTGGPSYEQYF. The CDR3 region has the DNA TGTGCCAGCAAGACAGGGGGCCCCTCCTACGAGCAGTACTTC.

This clonotype showed up many times. The chain links TRBV12-3 or TRBV12-4 to TRBJ2-2; 8 bases fit TRBD1. Trimming at V came to 5 bases and at J to 3 bases, leaving 8 bases not matched to a gene. CDR3 length equals 16 residues. This CDR3 is CASSPLQGAYTGELFF. The CDR3 coding sequence is TGTGCCAGCAGTCCCCTCCAGGGGGCCTACACCGGGGAGCTGTTTTTT.